The rows below give T cell receptor beta chains drawn from one sample of a study of cytotoxic CD8 clonotypes in ibrutinib-treated CLL. Data came from immunoSEQ multiplex PCR; TCRdb stores just in-frame clones and leaves some out. The repertoire holds about 160,000 clones, roughly 84% seen once, with around 3% in the top ten. The material sequenced was PBMCs, taken at disease progression, from a patient treated with ibrutinib. These receptors were taken from a human donor with chronic lymphocytic leukemia. CDR3s include the opening cysteine and the closing phenylalanine or tryptophan. The D gene is left open where the match is weak. Size tells how often a clone was seen (once, few, many) or the class of an expanded clone, and some rows leave it out.

clone size	V gene	D gene	J gene	CDR3 DNA	CDR3 protein
once	TRBV11-2	.	TRBJ1-4	TGTGCCAGCAGCTTTAATGAAAAACTGTTTTTT	CASSFNEKLFF
.	TRBV5-6	TRBD1	TRBJ2-2	TGTGCCAGCAGCGGACCTCAGGGACAGACCGGGGAGCTGTTTTTT	CASSGPQGQTGELFF
.	TRBV27	TRBD2	TRBJ2-7	TGTGCCAGCAGTTTATCAGATCTCATTAGCGGGCACGGCGAGCAGTACTTC	CASSLSDLISGHGEQYF
.	TRBV7-9	.	TRBJ2-5	TGTGCCAGCAGCCGGGGTTCTGAGACCCAGTACTTC	CASSRGSETQYF
.	TRBV5-1	.	TRBJ2-1	TGCGCCAGCAGCTTTAATCAAGACTCCTACAATGAGCAGTTCTTC	CASSFNQDSYNEQFF
.	TRBV5-5	.	TRBJ1-3	TGTGCCAGCAGCTCCGCAGGGTCTGGAAACACCATATATTTT	CASSSAGSGNTIYF
.	TRBV6-1	.	TRBJ1-1	TGTGCCAGCAGTCCTGAAACGAGGATTTACACTGAAGCTTTCTTT	CASSPETRIYTEAFF
.	TRBV19	.	TRBJ1-2	TGTGCCAGTAGTATAGAGCCGGAATTCAACTATGGCTACACCTTC	CASSIEPEFNYGYTF
.	TRBV13	TRBD1	TRBJ2-5	TGTGCCAGCAGCTTAGTGACAGGGCTGGAGACCCAGTACTTC	CASSLVTGLETQYF
.	TRBV19	.	TRBJ1-1	TGTGCCAGTAGTACGAGGACATTCGTGAACACTGAAGCTTTCTTT	CASSTRTFVNTEAFF
.	TRBV4-3	TRBD2	TRBJ2-1	TGCGCCAGCAGCCAAGACGTTTTCCGCGGGAGTGACAATGAGCAGTTCTTC	CASSQDVFRGSDNEQFF
.	TRBV19	TRBD1	TRBJ2-1	TGTGCCAGTAGTATTGAGGGGACAGGGGCTTACAATGAGCAGTTCTTC	CASSIEGTGAYNEQFF
.	TRBV18	TRBD1	TRBJ1-1	TGTGCCAGCTCTCCCAGACAGGGGGAAAACCTGGGGACTTTCTTT	CASSPRQGENLGTFF
.	TRBV4-3	TRBD2	TRBJ2-1	TGCGCCAGCAGCCAAGAATACGACCTGGGACTAGCGGGTACCTACAATGAGCAGTTCTTC	CASSQEYDLGLAGTYNEQFF
.	TRBV6-5	.	TRBJ1-2	TGTGCCAGCTCCAACGCGGGGGGAAACCTCTATGGCTACACCTTC	CASSNAGGNLYGYTF
.	TRBV27	.	TRBJ1-2	TGTGCCAGCAGTTGGAACACCTTC	CASSWNTF
.	TRBV28	.	TRBJ2-5	TGTGCCAGCAGTTTCTTTGTTCAGATACAAGAGACCCAGTACTTC	CASSFFVQIQETQYF
.	TRBV6-5	.	TRBJ1-1	TGTGCCAGCAGCCTACACTTGAACACTGAAGCTTTCTTT	CASSLHLNTEAFF
.	TRBV4-3	.	TRBJ2-7	TGCGCCAGCAGCCACCGACAGGACTCCTACGAGCAGTACTTC	CASSHRQDSYEQYF
once	TRBV13	.	TRBJ1-2	TGTGCCAGCAGCTTAGACCTCTATGGCTACACCTTC	CASSLDLYGYTF
.	TRBV4-2	.	TRBJ1-2	TGTGCCAGCAGCCAAGGTTTAGCCAGAAGGAACTATGGCTACACCTTC	CASSQGLARRNYGYTF
.	TRBV7-8	TRBD1	TRBJ2-5	TGTGCCAGCAGCCTGGGCGGACAGGGAGAAGAGACCCAGTACTTC	CASSLGGQGEETQYF
.	TRBV7-7	.	TRBJ2-2	TGTGCCAGCAGCTTAGACGGAACGCGGGTAGTCACCGGGGAGCTGTTTTTT	CASSLDGTRVVTGELFF
.	TRBV9	.	TRBJ1-4	TGTGCCAGCAGCGTAAATGCGGAGAGCGAAAGACTGTTTTTT	CASSVNAESERLFF
.	TRBV6-5	TRBD1	TRBJ1-1	TGTGCCAGCAGTCATGCGACAGGGGGAGCTGAAGCTTTCTTT	CASSHATGGAEAFF
few	TRBV7-2	.	TRBJ1-2	TGTGCCAGCAGCGGACACAAGTCTAACTATGGCTACACCTTC	CASSGHKSNYGYTF
.	TRBV7-6	TRBD1	TRBJ2-3	TGTGCCAGCAGCTTAGGAGGCGGGACAGGAGACACAGATACGCAGTATTTT	CASSLGGGTGDTDTQYF
.	TRBV19	.	TRBJ1-2	TGTGCCAGTAGTATCGGGAGAATCTATGGCTACACCTTC	CASSIGRIYGYTF
.	TRBV7-9	TRBD1	TRBJ2-7	TGTGCCAGCAGCTTAATCCCGGGACAGTACTACGAGCAGTACTTC	CASSLIPGQYYEQYF
.	TRBV4-2	TRBD1	TRBJ2-5	TGTGCCAGCAGCCAACAACAGGGGTACCAAGAGACCCAGTACTTC	CASSQQQGYQETQYF
.	TRBV4-2	.	TRBJ1-5	TGTGCCAGCAGCCAAGAAACCGAGACAGGCTGGAATCAGCCCCAGCATTTT	CASSQETETGWNQPQHF
.	TRBV14	.	TRBJ1-3	TGTGCCAGCAGCCAAGAAAAGGGCTTCTCTGGAAACACCATATATTTT	CASSQEKGFSGNTIYF
.	TRBV19	.	TRBJ2-7	TGTGCCAGTAGTATGGGGGACCGCTCGCCCACCTACGAGCAGTACTTC	CASSMGDRSPTYEQYF
.	TRBV5-4	TRBD2	TRBJ2-1	TGTGCCAGCAGCTTGGCCCTGGGACTAGTCTCCTACAATGAGCAGTTCTTC	CASSLALGLVSYNEQFF
few	TRBV7-3	TRBD2	TRBJ2-7	TGTGCCAGCAGCTTAAAGCGGGAGGGGTACGAGCAGTACTTC	CASSLKREGYEQYF
.	TRBV7-2	.	TRBJ2-7	TGTGCCAGCAGCTTAGTTGGGGTGAACTACGAGCAGTACTTC	CASSLVGVNYEQYF
.	TRBV6-5	TRBD2	TRBJ2-5	TGTGCCAGCACCAACCGACTAGCGGGTAGAGAGACCCAGTACTTC	CASTNRLAGRETQYF
.	TRBV19	.	TRBJ2-1	TGTGCCAGTAGTGACACAGCTACCTACAATGAGCAGTTCTTC	CASSDTATYNEQFF
once	TRBV5-1	TRBD2	TRBJ2-7	TGCGCCAGCACCCTCGGGGGGAGAACCCTGGACGAGCAGTACTTC	CASTLGGRTLDEQYF
.	TRBV7-2	TRBD1	TRBJ1-2	TGTGCCAGCAGCTTTGTGGACAGGGTTAACTATGGCTACACCTTC	CASSFVDRVNYGYTF
once	TRBV7-9	TRBD1	TRBJ2-5	TGTGCCAGCAGCCGACAGGGGGTAGAGACCCAGTACTTC	CASSRQGVETQYF
.	TRBV13	TRBD2	TRBJ2-4	TGTGCCAGCAGCTTAGGCCCGACTAGCGGGATTAAAAACATTCAGTACTTC	CASSLGPTSGIKNIQYF